This T cell receptor beta chain was recorded in a study of cytomegalovirus exposure and HLA in healthy donors. General study results and limits: Only CMV serostatus was available as immune exposure information.

Per the germline V gene, CDR1 is LNHDA and CDR2 is SQIVND (reference sequence). The CDR3 has 16 residues. With V trimmed by 7 bases and J by 5 bases, 8 bases remained unmatched. PCR was performed using 60 Vbeta and 13 Jbeta primers. TCRdb keeps only in-frame clones here, not all; method: immunoSEQ multiplex PCR. This sample's table has around 100,000 clones. A remark on this clone: As yet, its antigen is unknown.

Sample: PBMCs. The rearrangement links TRBV19 to TRBJ2-2; TRBD1 agrees at 12 bases. The source of this sequence is a man between 35 and 55 years old in good health and CMV-seronegative. CDR3 bases: TGTGCCAGTACCTATGGGACAGGGGGCAGGACCGGGGAGCTGTTTTTT. Residues: CASTYGTGGRTGELFF.